A single sample gave rise to the 8 T cell receptor beta chains below, sequenced in a study of cytomegalovirus exposure and HLA in healthy donors. Using immunoSEQ multiplex PCR, the repertoire was profiled, and TCRdb retains in-frame clones only, with some absent. The table shows about 150,000 clones, with 85% to 90% occurring only once. The sequenced sample was PBMCs. The source is a woman aged 30 to 39 in good health and CMV-seropositive.

V gene TRBV2 combines with J gene TRBJ1-6; no clear D. Trimming stripped 5 bases from V and 0 bases from J, with 8 bases between. The CDR3 contains 15 residues. Germline CDR1 reads SNHLY; CDR2 reads FYNNEI. In DNA, the CDR3 is TGTGCCAGCAGTTTTGAGAGCTCCTATAATTCACCCCTCCACTTT. Its translation: CASSFESSYNSPLHF.

J is TRBJ2-5 and V is TRBV5-1; perhaps TRBD1 as D (6 bases). CDR1 and CDR2 from the germline V gene are SGHRS and YFSETQ. V shed 2 bases and J shed 4 bases, with 15 bases lying between them. The CDR3 runs to 15 residues. This CDR3 reads CASSFLSGAAETQYF. CDR3 DNA: TGCGCCAGCAGCTTTTTGTCAGGGGCCGCAGAGACCCAGTACTTC.

The CDR3 coding sequence is TGTGCCAGCAGCCCCCCCGGGGGGAGTATGGCCTACGAGCAGTACTTC. It codes for CASSPPGGSMAYEQYF. This chain connects TRBV28 to TRBJ2-7, with 7 positions matching TRBD2. V shed 6 bases, J shed 2 bases, and the junction held 13 bases outside the gene matches. The CDR3 totals 16 residues. Germline V CDR1 and CDR2: MDHEN, SYDVKM. Supplemented by reference TRBV28 and TRBJ2-7, the full variable domain reads DVKVTQSSRYLVKRTGEKVFLECVQDMDHENMFWYRQDPGLGLRLIYFSYDVKMKEKGDIPEGYSVSREKKERFSLILESASTNQTSMYLCASSPPGGSMAYEQYFGPGTRLTVT.

The chain carries TRBV7-6 and TRBJ2-7; tentatively, D is TRBD2 (6 bases). CDR1 is SGHVS, CDR2 FNYEAQ, per germline. The CDR3 loop spans 16 amino acids. The ends were cut back, 0 bases at V and 0 bases at J, with 12 bases in the middle. The CDR3 loop reads CASSLAGGQLSYEQYF. CDR3 in DNA: TGTGCCAGCAGCTTAGCGGGAGGACAACTCTCCTACGAGCAGTACTTC.

This chain links TRBV2 with TRBJ1-4, with 7 bases aligning to TRBD1. This CDR3 spans 15 amino acids. V was pared by 6 bases and J by 6 bases, with 10 bases of the junction left unmatched. Germline CDR1 and CDR2: SNHLY and FYNNEI. CDR3 loop: CASRNLGQWDEKLFF. The DNA of the CDR3 is TGTGCCAGCAGGAACCTGGGACAGTGGGATGAAAAACTGTTTTTT. Full variable domain (outside the CDR3, taken from reference TRBV2 and TRBJ1-4): EPEVTQTPSHQVTQMGQEVILRCVPISNHLYFYWYRQILGQKVEFLVSFYNNEISEKSEIFDDQFSVERPDGSNFTLKIRSTKLEDSAMYFCASRNLGQWDEKLFFGSGTQLSVL.

The chain combines TRBV28 with TRBJ2-1; D is uncertain. The germline V and J ends were trimmed by 3 bases and 2 bases, with 8 bases remaining between them. The CDR3 totals 14 residues. Germline assignment: CDR1 MDHEN and CDR2 SYDVKM. The CDR3 here is CASSLEIPYNEQFF. As DNA, the CDR3 is TGTGCCAGCAGTTTGGAGATACCCTACAATGAGCAGTTCTTC.

V is TRBV13 and J is TRBJ2-1; 10 bases are shared with TRBD1. The germline V gene has CDR1 PRHDT and CDR2 FYEKMQ (reference sequence). This CDR3 has 15 amino acids. V was clipped by 3 bases and J by 7 bases; unmatched bases: 6. The CDR3 loop reads CASSFGTGAGNEQFF. The DNA of the CDR3 is TGTGCCAGCAGCTTCGGGACAGGGGCAGGAAATGAGCAGTTCTTC.

V usage is TRBV19 and J usage is TRBJ1-5, with a possible D match to TRBD1 (5 bases). The CDR3 is made up of 14 amino acids. CDR1 LNHDA and CDR2 SQIVND come from the germline V gene (reference sequence). Trimming removed 5 bases from V and 0 bases from J, with 8 bases in between. As DNA, the CDR3 is TGTGCCAGTAGTGACAGAGATAGCAATCAGCCCCAGCATTTT. It yields the protein CASSDRDSNQPQHF.